These T cell receptor beta chains were read from a single sample in a study of CD8 T cells in Susac syndrome. MiXCR, run by TCRdb on the immunoSEQ multiplex PCR reads, gives a single entry per CDR3 protein. Here the sample spans around 130,000 distinct CDR3 sequences, about 93% being singletons. The material sequenced was CD4+ T cells from PBMCs. Receptor source: a human donor in good health. Each CDR3 is given with its conserved first and last residue. The order of the fields is V gene, J gene, clone size, CDR3 protein. Some rows mark clone size as missing; the rest say once, few, many or name a class of expanded clone.

TRBV3-1	TRBJ2-3	.	CASSHRLAGDTQYF
TRBV16	TRBJ1-5	.	CASSWGQGTNQPQHF
TRBV29-1	TRBJ2-7	.	CSVGGTSGIHEQYF
TRBV11-2	TRBJ2-3	.	CASSLKFGEKQTGTSTDTQYF
TRBV2	TRBJ2-5	.	CASSVDRVQETQYF
TRBV3-1	TRBJ1-1	.	CASSQTDLAFF
TRBV20-1	TRBJ2-1	.	CSARPYLDMGAYEQFF
TRBV2	TRBJ2-7	.	CASSGTSGRKNEQYF
TRBV20-1	TRBJ2-5	.	CSAITTQETQYF
TRBV28	TRBJ1-2	once	CASSLDGGVNYGYTF
TRBV5-1	TRBJ2-1	.	CASSLIAGGTYNEQFF
TRBV5-1	TRBJ1-1	.	CASSWDVNTEAFF
TRBV7-9	TRBJ2-1	.	CASSLLAETEQFF
TRBV12-3/TRBV12-4	TRBJ1-2	.	CASSHGTTYGYTF
TRBV5-1	TRBJ2-3	.	CASSLGLWDASTDTQYF
TRBV6-5	TRBJ2-5	.	CASSLYRDRGGETQYF
TRBV5-6	TRBJ2-4	.	CASSPGTSGRARFSNIQYF
TRBV28	TRBJ2-1	.	CASSLTSGGYNEQFF
TRBV19	TRBJ1-4	.	CASSYGGNGGEKLFF
TRBV12-3/TRBV12-4	TRBJ2-4	.	CASSFPLAKNIQYF
TRBV6-5	TRBJ2-7	.	CASSYREGHEQYF
TRBV19	TRBJ1-5	.	CASSIDGGQPQHF
TRBV30	TRBJ1-2	once	CAWSSQDNYGYTF
TRBV2	TRBJ2-2	.	CASSARDRTTGELFF
TRBV5-5	TRBJ2-4	.	CASSLEFTKNIQYF
TRBV12-3/TRBV12-4	TRBJ2-1	.	CASSPGTSGRARNEQFF
TRBV20-1	TRBJ2-1	.	CSARRKAGEQFF
TRBV29-1	TRBJ1-1	.	CSVEGGDGHGAFF
TRBV9	TRBJ2-5	once	CASSMGPPRGFIQETQYF
TRBV7-9	TRBJ2-5	.	CASSLHQRETQYF
TRBV4-1	TRBJ1-2	once	CASSQDRAGPSGGYTF
TRBV10-3	TRBJ2-5	.	CAISFSGWETQYF
TRBV9	TRBJ2-2	.	CASSPRGRDTGELFF
TRBV5-1	TRBJ1-1	.	CASSLGQGPDTEAFF
TRBV2	TRBJ1-1	once	CASSDRGIMNTEAFF
TRBV20-1	TRBJ2-3	.	CSGGASVIDTQYF